This T cell receptor beta chain comes out of a study of OX40 agonist ivuxolimab in advanced cancers. Study details: It was ivuxolimab, an agonistic anti-OX40 (CD134) antibody, that patients were treated with.

The CDR3 is 15 residues long. Trimming took 0 bases from V and 4 from J; bases not matched to a gene: 3. Germline CDR1 and CDR2: MNHNY and SVGAGI (reference sequence). With autoimmune disease history or systemic immunosuppression, patients were excluded. Sequencing used immunoSEQ multiplex PCR; TCRdb keeps in-frame clones, though not all of them. The table includes over 30,000 clones, 82% detected once. This receptor was obtained from an adult with an advanced solid tumor such as melanoma, head and neck, liver or kidney cancer. V usage is TRBV6-6 and J usage is TRBJ1-5; TRBD1 matches at 7 bases. Sequences were derived from CD4+ or CD8+ T cells sorted from blood, sampled in a trial of the OX40 agonist ivuxolimab. The DNA for the CDR3 is TGTGCCAGCAGTTACTCCAGACAGGGTAATCAGCCCCAGCATTTT. This encodes CASSYSRQGNQPQHF.